The clone carrying this T cell receptor beta chain was detected only a few times. Antigen specificity is unknown. The data were taken from a study of T-cell reconstitution after alpha-beta-depleted transplantation in children. The V gene lost 5 bases and the J gene lost 3 bases, with 22 bases spanning the gap. This CDR3 is built from 17 residues. For TCRbeta, the library was prepared with unique molecular identifiers. TCRdb re-called the PCR reads with MiXCR, one entry per CDR3 protein. The sample lists hundreds of thousands of distinct CDR3 sequences; 10% to 15% were seen once. Study-level points and caveats: Hyperexpanded clones declined; after one year, newly produced T cells mostly supplied diversity. It was surviving recipient T cells and thymic progenitors that gave some patients high TCRbeta diversity at day 60. There were reportedly several hundred expanded graft clones from which alpha-beta T cells came about two months after transplant.

This clonotype was obtained from a male patient between 5 and 17 years old who had a stem cell transplant for acute myeloid leukemia, so the T cells may come from the graft donor. V gene TRBV12-3 or TRBV12-4 combines with J gene TRBJ1-1; a possible D gene is TRBD1 (5 bases). The starting material was PBMCs, mostly from graft donor cells, obtained 360 days after TCRalphabeta/CD19-depleted stem cell transplant. The DNA for the CDR3 is TGTGCCAGCAGTCCCCCCCGGAGGGGCGGTGGGGACACTGAAGCTTTCTTT. Its protein is CASSPPRRGGGDTEAFF.